Below, 13 T cell receptor beta chains from the same sample are listed, as sequenced in a study of shared clonotypes between healthy human individuals (dated by TCRdb to the early 2020s). The library was built by means of the immunoSEQ multiplex PCR assay. Not all clones reach the TCRdb copy of this immuneACCESS table, which keeps in-frame sequences only. Checked studies attribute under half of the gap to unresolved V genes and leave the rest unexplained. The sample table records under 650,000 clones; 96% of these occur just once. The ten largest clones capture about 0.054% of the sample. Sample: naive CD4+ T cells sorted from blood. The label giving this sample's cell subset or site can be read as: CD45RA+ positively selected. All receptors derive from a woman aged 25 to 39 in good health.

This clone was counted once. This chain links TRBV11-2 with TRBJ2-7; D perhaps matches TRBD2 (7 bases). The CDR3 contains 19 residues. Germline V gene data show CDR1 as SGHAT and CDR2 as FQNNGV. V lost 1 base to trimming and J lost 3 bases, with 25 bases between them. CDR3 nucleotide sequence: TGTGCCAGCAGCTTAGTTGGGGGGGCACGGGGTAGCAGTTACTACGAGCAGTACTTC. Translated, it gives CASSLVGGARGSSYYEQYF.

The chain uses TRBV11-3 and TRBJ2-6, with 7 nucleotides matching TRBD1. Germline values: CDR1 SGHNT, CDR2 YENEEA. CDR3 length equals 15 residues. The V segment lost 4 bases and the J segment 1 base; nucleotides outside the gene matches: 1. The CDR3: CASSSQGSGANVLTF. In DNA, the CDR3 is TGTGCCAGCAGCTCACAGGGGTCTGGGGCCAACGTCCTGACTTTC.

The J gene is TRBJ2-1, the V gene TRBV28, with 10 positions matching TRBD2. CDR1 MDHEN and CDR2 SYDVKM come from the germline V gene. Trimming removed 6 bases from V and 9 bases from J; junction bases left unmatched: 11. The CDR3 consists of 15 residues. CDR3 in DNA: TGTGCCAGCAGGCTAGCGGGAGTGTTTATGGGTGAGCAGTTCTTC. This codes for CASRLAGVFMGEQFF.

This chain joins TRBV18 and TRBJ1-2; D is ambiguous. The CDR3 covers 17 residues. V lost 3 bases to trimming and J lost 0 bases, with 17 bases between them. The germline CDR1 and CDR2 sequences are KGHSH and LQKENI. CDR3 protein: CASSPPLAVLTNYGYTF. CDR3 DNA: TGTGCCAGCTCACCGCCACTCGCGGTTCTAACTAACTATGGCTACACCTTC.

The chain uses TRBV15 and TRBJ2-7; D is perhaps TRBD2 (5 bases). The CDR3 runs to 15 residues. V was trimmed by 0 bases and J by 3 bases, leaving 12 bases between them. Germline CDR1 reads LNHNV; CDR2 reads YYDKDF (reference sequence). In DNA, the CDR3 is TGTGCCACCAGCAGAGATCGTCTAGCCATCTACGAGCAGTACTTC. Residues: CATSRDRLAIYEQYF.

This chain's CDR3 is CASSLGLGTDTQYF. DNA for the CDR3: TGTGCCAGCAGCCTCGGACTAGGCACAGATACGCAGTATTTT. The chain recombines TRBV7-2 with TRBJ2-3; 7 bases line up with TRBD2. The V gene's germline CDR1 is SGHTA and CDR2 FQGNSA. The V segment lost 5 bases and the J segment 1 base; nucleotides outside the gene matches: 3. This CDR3 has 14 amino acids.

This chain connects TRBV2 to TRBJ1-2, with D tentatively TRBD1 (6 bases). Germline V lookup: CDR1 SNHLY, CDR2 FYNNEI. The CDR3 runs to 13 residues. Trimming shortened V by 5 bases and J by 2 bases, and 9 bases separated the two germline ends. In DNA, the CDR3 is TGTGCCAGCAGTCCTACAGGGAACTATGGCTACACCTTC. It codes for CASSPTGNYGYTF.

This chain links TRBV2 with TRBJ1-4; possible D gene TRBD1, 5 bases. Germline-derived CDR1 and CDR2 are SNHLY and FYNNEI. V was trimmed by 7 bases and J by 6 bases, leaving 12 bases between them. The CDR3 consists of 13 residues. The CDR3 here is CASMVGADEKLFF. Here the CDR3 DNA reads TGTGCCAGCATGGTTGGGGCAGATGAAAAACTGTTTTTT.

The table lists this clone with a count of one. V and J are TRBV7-9 and TRBJ2-7; D gene uncertain. There are 12 residues in the CDR3. Trimming removed 1 base from V and 4 bases from J, with 5 bases in between. The germline V gene encodes CDR1 SEHNR and CDR2 FQNEAQ (reference sequence). CDR3 bases: TGTGCCAGCAGCTTAGAAAGATACGAGCAGTACTTC. Translation gives CASSLERYEQYF.

This sequence joins TRBV4-2 and TRBJ1-5; D is uncertain. V lost 5 bases and J lost 4, with 12 bases in between. Germline loops: CDR1 LGHNA, CDR2 YNFKEQ. This CDR3 contains 14 residues. In DNA form, the CDR3 reads TGTGCCAGCAGCTCACAGACGGCGAATCAGCCCCAGCATTTT. This encodes CASSSQTANQPQHF.

This rearrangement joins TRBV2 to TRBJ2-7; 13 nucleotides line up with TRBD2. V shed 6 bases and J 4 bases; nucleotides not matched to a gene: 3. Germline CDR1 and CDR2: SNHLY and FYNNEI. The CDR3 length is 14 residues. This CDR3 is CASRGLAGLYEQYF. Written as DNA, the CDR3 is TGTGCCAGCAGGGGACTAGCGGGACTATACGAGCAGTACTTC.

The V call is TRBV28, the J call TRBJ2-5, with D tentatively TRBD1 (6 bases). The V end lost 7 bases, the J end lost 4 bases, and 22 bases lay between the germline ends. The CDR3 is 16 residues long. From germline, CDR1 is MDHEN and CDR2 SYDVKM. The CDR3 DNA follows: TGTGCCAGCACCGGACACAGGGTAGGGCGTGGAGAGACCCAGTACTTC. Protein: CASTGHRVGRGETQYF. Variable domain in full (rest from reference TRBV28 and TRBJ2-5): DVKVTQSSRYLVKRTGEKVFLECVQDMDHENMFWYRQDPGLGLRLIYFSYDVKMKEKGDIPEGYSVSREKKERFSLILESASTNQTSMYLCASTGHRVGRGETQYFGPGTRLLVL.

The chain links TRBV7-3 to TRBJ2-3, with 9 nucleotides matching TRBD2. The CDR3 consists of 15 residues. CDR1 is SGHTA and CDR2 is FQGTGA in the germline V gene. V lost 2 bases, J lost 3 bases, and 3 bases stayed unmatched. CDR3 sequence reads: CASSLSSGTTDTQYF. In nucleotides, the CDR3 is TGTGCCAGCAGCTTATCTAGCGGGACAACAGATACGCAGTATTTT.